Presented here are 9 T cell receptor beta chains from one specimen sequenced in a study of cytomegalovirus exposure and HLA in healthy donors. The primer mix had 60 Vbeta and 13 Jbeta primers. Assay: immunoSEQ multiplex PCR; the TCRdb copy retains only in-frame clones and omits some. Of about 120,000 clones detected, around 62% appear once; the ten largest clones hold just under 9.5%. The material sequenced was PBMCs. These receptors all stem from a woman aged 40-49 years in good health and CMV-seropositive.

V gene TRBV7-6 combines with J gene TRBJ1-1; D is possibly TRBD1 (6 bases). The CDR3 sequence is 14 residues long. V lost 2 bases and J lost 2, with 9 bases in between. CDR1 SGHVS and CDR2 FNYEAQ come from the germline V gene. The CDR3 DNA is TGTGCCAGCAGCTTACAGGGGCGCAACACTGAAGCTTTCTTT. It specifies CASSLQGRNTEAFF.

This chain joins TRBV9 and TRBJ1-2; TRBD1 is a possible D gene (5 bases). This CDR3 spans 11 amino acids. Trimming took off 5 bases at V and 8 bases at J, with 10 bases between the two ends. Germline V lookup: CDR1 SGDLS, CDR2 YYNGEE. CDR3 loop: CASSGASGYTF. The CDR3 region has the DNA TGTGCCAGCAGTGGGGCTTCGGGCTACACCTTC.

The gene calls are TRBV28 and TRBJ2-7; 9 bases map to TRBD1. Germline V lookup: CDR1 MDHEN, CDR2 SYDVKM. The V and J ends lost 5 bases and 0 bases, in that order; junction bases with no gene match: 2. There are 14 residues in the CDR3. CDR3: CASSLQGASYEQYF. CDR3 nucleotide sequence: TGTGCCAGCAGTCTACAGGGGGCCTCCTACGAGCAGTACTTC.

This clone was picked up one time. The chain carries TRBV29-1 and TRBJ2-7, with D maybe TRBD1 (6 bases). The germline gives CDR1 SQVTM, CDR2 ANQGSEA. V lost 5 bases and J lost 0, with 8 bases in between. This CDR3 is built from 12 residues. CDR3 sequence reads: CSVQQGSYEQYF. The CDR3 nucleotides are TGCAGCGTTCAACAGGGCTCCTACGAGCAGTACTTC.

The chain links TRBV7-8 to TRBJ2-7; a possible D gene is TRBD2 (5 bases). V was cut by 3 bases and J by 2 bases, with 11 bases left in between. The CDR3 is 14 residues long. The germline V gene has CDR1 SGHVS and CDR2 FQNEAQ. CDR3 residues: CASSFPGIAYEQYF. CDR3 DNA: TGTGCCAGCAGCTTTCCCGGGATAGCCTACGAGCAGTACTTC. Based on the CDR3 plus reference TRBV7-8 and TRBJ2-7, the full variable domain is GAGVSQSPRYKVAKRGQDVALRCDPISGHVSLFWYQQALGQGPEFLTYFQNEAQLDKSGLPSDRFFAERPEGSVSTLKIQRTQQEDSAVYLCASSFPGIAYEQYFGPGTRLTVT.

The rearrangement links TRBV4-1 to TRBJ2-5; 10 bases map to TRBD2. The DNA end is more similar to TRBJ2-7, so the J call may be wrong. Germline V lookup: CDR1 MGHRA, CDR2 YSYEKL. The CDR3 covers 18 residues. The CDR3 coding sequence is TGCGCCAGCAGTCCTTACAATTTTCTAGCGGGAGAGGGCTACGAGCAGTACTTC. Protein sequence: CASSPYNFLAGEGYEQYF.

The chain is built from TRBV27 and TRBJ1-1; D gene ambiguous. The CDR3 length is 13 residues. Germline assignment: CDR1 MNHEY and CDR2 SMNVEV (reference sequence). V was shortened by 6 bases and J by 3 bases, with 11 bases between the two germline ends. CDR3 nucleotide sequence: TGTGCCAGCAGCCCAACAGTTTACACTGAAGCTTTCTTT. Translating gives CASSPTVYTEAFF.

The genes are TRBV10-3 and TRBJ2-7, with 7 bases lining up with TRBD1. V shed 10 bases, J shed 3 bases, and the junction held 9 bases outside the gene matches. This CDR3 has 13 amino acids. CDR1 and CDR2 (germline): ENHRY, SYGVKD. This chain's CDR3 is CATSGQAGYEQYF. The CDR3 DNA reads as TGTGCCACGTCAGGACAGGCTGGCTACGAGCAGTACTTC.

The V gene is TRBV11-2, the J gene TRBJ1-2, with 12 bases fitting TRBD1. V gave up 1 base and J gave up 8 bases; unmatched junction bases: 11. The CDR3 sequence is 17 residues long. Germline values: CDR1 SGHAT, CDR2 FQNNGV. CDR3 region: CASSLAGTGGVWGGYTF. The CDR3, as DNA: TGTGCCAGCAGCTTAGCCGGGACAGGGGGCGTCTGGGGGGGCTACACCTTC. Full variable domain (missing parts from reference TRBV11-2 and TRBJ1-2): EAGVAQSPRYKIIEKRQSVAFWCNPISGHATLYWYQQILGQGPKLLIQFQNNGVVDDSQLPKDRFSAERLKGVDSTLKIQPAKLEDSAVYLCASSLAGTGGVWGGYTFGSGTRLTVV.